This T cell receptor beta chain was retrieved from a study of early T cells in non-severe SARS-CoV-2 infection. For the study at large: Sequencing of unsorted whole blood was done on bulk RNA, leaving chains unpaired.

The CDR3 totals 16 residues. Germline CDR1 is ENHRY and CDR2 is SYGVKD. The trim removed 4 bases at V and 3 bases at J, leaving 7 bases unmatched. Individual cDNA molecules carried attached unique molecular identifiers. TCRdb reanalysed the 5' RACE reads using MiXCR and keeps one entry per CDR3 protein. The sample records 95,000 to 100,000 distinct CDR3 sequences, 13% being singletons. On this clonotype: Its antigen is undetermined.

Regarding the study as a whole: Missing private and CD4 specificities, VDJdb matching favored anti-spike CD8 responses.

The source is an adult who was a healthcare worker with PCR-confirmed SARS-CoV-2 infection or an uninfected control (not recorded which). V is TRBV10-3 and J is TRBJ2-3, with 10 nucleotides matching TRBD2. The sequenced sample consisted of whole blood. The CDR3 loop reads CAISGATSGETDTQYF. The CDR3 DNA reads TGTGCCATCAGTGGGGCCACTAGCGGGGAGACAGATACGCAGTATTTT.